This TCR beta chain was profiled in a study of blood T cell repertoires in COVID-19. Study details: The United States, Italy and Spain provided the acute and convalescent COVID-19 samples. Nucleic acid was either cDNA or gDNA, and it came from T cells, B-cell-depleted T cells, or PBMCs.

The repertoire was sequenced with immunoSEQ multiplex PCR; TCRdb's copy has only in-frame clones and lacks some. There are roughly 230,000 clones in the sample; 65% to 85% occur only once, and roughly 9.4% lies in the top ten. This CDR3 is 13 amino acids long. Losses at the gene ends were 0 bases for V and 7 bases for J; bases not matched to a gene: 1. The chain combines TRBV12-3 or TRBV12-4 with TRBJ1-2; 8 bases agree with TRBD1. This clonotype was obtained from a man aged 40-49 years with active or convalescent COVID-19. The sample comprised peripheral blood. DNA of the CDR3: TGTGCCAGCAGTTTAGCCGACAGGGGTGGCTACACCTTC. It specifies CASSLADRGGYTF.